Shown below are 15 T cell receptor beta chains from a single sample sequenced in a study of blood T cell repertoires in COVID-19. TCRdb's table, derived via immunoSEQ multiplex PCR, lists solely in-frame clones and lacks some. The data contain over 200,000 clones, roughly 85% of them singletons. The material sequenced was peripheral blood. These receptors originate from a woman aged 70-85 years with active or convalescent COVID-19.

This clone has a single count. The chain links TRBV9 to TRBJ1-2, with D possibly matching TRBD1 (6 bases). The V end was cut by 1 base, the J end by 1 base, with 23 bases between. The length of the CDR3 is 19 residues. Looked up from germline, CDR1 is SGDLS and CDR2 is YYNGEE. As DNA, the CDR3 is TGTGCCAGCAGCGTAAGGAGGGGGGAGGGGGTATCGGTTAACTATGGCTACACCTTC. This gives the protein CASSVRRGEGVSVNYGYTF.

The chain is built from TRBV9 and TRBJ1-6; 8 nucleotides agree with TRBD1. Germline CDR1 and CDR2: SGDLS and YYNGEE. The CDR3 is 16 amino acids. V was clipped by 0 bases and J by 9 bases; unmatched bases: 8. The CDR3 region is CASSVGWQGALSPLHF. The CDR3 coding sequence is TGTGCCAGCAGCGTAGGGTGGCAGGGGGCGCTTTCACCCCTCCACTTT.

This chain uses TRBV19 with TRBJ2-6; perhaps TRBD1 as D (6 bases). The germline gives CDR1 LNHDA, CDR2 SQIVND (reference sequence). V was cut by 6 bases and J by 0 bases, with 9 bases left in between. The CDR3 extends over 15 amino acids. CDR3 loop: CASRRGSSGANVLTF. CDR3 bases: TGTGCCAGTAGAAGGGGGAGCTCTGGGGCCAACGTCCTGACTTTC.

This clone was picked up one time. The chain recombines TRBV18 with TRBJ1-2, with 7 bases that match TRBD1. Germline CDR1 reads KGHSH; CDR2 reads LQKENI. The ends lost 4 bases at V and 8 bases at J; junction bases unmatched: 13. The CDR3 runs 15 residues. CDR3 DNA: TGTGCCAGCTCACTAGATTTACAGGGGCGGTACGGCTACACCTTC. Its translation: CASSLDLQGRYGYTF.

The sample holds a few counts of this clone. V gene TRBV6-6 combines with J gene TRBJ2-7; perhaps TRBD1 as D (5 bases). Germline CDR1 MNHNY, CDR2 SVGAGI (reference sequence). This CDR3 is 11 amino acids long. The V end lost 6 bases, the J end lost 4 bases, and 7 bases lay between the germline ends. This CDR3 is CASSRQYEQYF. CDR3 coding DNA: TGTGCCAGCAGCCGACAGTACGAGCAGTACTTC.

This sequence joins TRBV9 and TRBJ2-3, with 8 nucleotides matching TRBD1. Germline assignment: CDR1 SGDLS and CDR2 YYNGEE. This CDR3 is built from 13 residues. The junction had 10 bases not matched to a gene; V was cut back by 6 bases and J by 10 bases. CDR3: CASTRTGSGSQYF. The CDR3 DNA reads as TGTGCCAGCACCCGGACAGGGTCGGGTTCGCAGTATTTT.

The V call is TRBV6-1, the J call TRBJ1-5, with 8 nucleotides matching TRBD1. The CDR3 runs 15 residues. The V gene end was trimmed by 3 bases and the J gene end by 5 bases; junction bases not matched to a gene: 6. Germline loops: CDR1 MNHNS, CDR2 SASEGT. As DNA, the CDR3 is TGTGCCAGCAGTGACGGAGCAGGGGGCGATCAGCCCCAGCATTTT. It is translated as CASSDGAGGDQPQHF.

The chain combines TRBV18 with TRBJ1-1; TRBD1 might be the D (5 bases). V lost 3 bases and J lost 0, with 14 bases in between. Germline V gene lookup returns CDR1 KGHSH and CDR2 LQKENI. There are 16 residues in the CDR3. The CDR3 bases are TGTGCCAGCTCACCTATCAGGGCAGCTGTGAACACTGAAGCTTTCTTT. This encodes CASSPIRAAVNTEAFF.

This chain connects TRBV7-2 to TRBJ2-1; 10 nucleotides align to TRBD2. The CDR3 sequence is 15 residues long. The ends lost 5 bases at V and 3 bases at J; junction bases unmatched: 4. Per germline, CDR1 SGHTA and CDR2 FQGNSA. The CDR3: CASSQGTSVYNEQFF. CDR3 coding DNA: TGTGCCAGCAGCCAAGGGACTAGCGTCTACAATGAGCAGTTCTTC. Full variable domain (rest looked up from reference TRBV7-2 and TRBJ2-1): GAGVSQSPSNKVTEKGKDVELRCDPISGHTALYWYRQSLGQGLEFLIYFQGNSAPDKSGLPSDRFSAERTGGSVSTLTIQRTQQEDSAVYLCASSQGTSVYNEQFFGPGTRLTVL.

The genes are TRBV6-5 and TRBJ2-2; perhaps TRBD2 as D (5 bases). Germline CDR1 and CDR2: MNHEY and SVGAGI. The CDR3 sequence is 14 residues long. The V gene lost 5 bases and the J gene lost 0 bases, with 7 bases spanning the gap. CDR3 region: CASSTGTNTGELFF. CDR3 nucleotides: TGTGCCAGCAGTACCGGGACGAACACCGGGGAGCTGTTTTTT.

The chain recombines TRBV2 with TRBJ1-2; the match to TRBD1 covers 9 bases. Germline V CDR1 and CDR2: SNHLY, FYNNEI. This CDR3 is built from 15 residues. Trimming removed 6 bases from V and 8 bases from J; junction bases left unmatched: 13. The CDR3, as DNA: TGTGCCAGCAGCGGACAGGGGCGGACAAAGGGGGGCTACACCTTC. It yields the protein CASSGQGRTKGGYTF.

The table lists this clone with a count of one. The chain employs TRBV15 and TRBJ2-7; a possible D gene is TRBD1 (5 bases). In germline, CDR1 is LNHNV, CDR2 YYDKDF (reference sequence). The CDR3 runs 18 residues. Trimming took off 0 bases at V and 2 bases at J, with 20 bases between the two ends. The CDR3 DNA reads as TGTGCCACCAGCAGAGATTGGGCACAGGTGCAAACTACCTACGAGCAGTACTTC. Protein product: CATSRDWAQVQTTYEQYF.

The chain joins TRBV10-3 to TRBJ2-5; 7 bases agree with TRBD2. This CDR3 is built from 14 residues. Germline loops: CDR1 ENHRY, CDR2 SYGVKD. The ends lost 8 bases at V and 9 bases at J; junction bases unmatched: 15. CDR3 sequence (DNA): TGTGCCATCTCCCAGCGGGAACCACTGATGGCCCAGTACTTC. It specifies CAISQREPLMAQYF.

This clone turned up a few times. J is TRBJ2-2 and V is TRBV7-9, with D possibly being TRBD1 (6 bases). This CDR3 has 16 amino acids. CDR1 and CDR2 (germline): SEHNR, FQNEAQ (reference sequence). V lost 5 bases and J 0 bases, leaving 13 bases between the germline ends. The CDR3 protein is CASSGGGTANTGELFF. In DNA form, the CDR3 reads TGTGCCAGCAGCGGGGGCGGTACCGCGAACACCGGGGAGCTGTTTTTT.

The chain is built from TRBV5-6 and TRBJ2-7; possible D gene TRBD1, 6 bases. The V and J ends lost 4 bases and 0 bases respectively, with 14 bases between them. CDR3 size: 15 residues. Germline CDR1 is SGHDT and CDR2 is YYEEEE. The CDR3 nucleotides are TGTGCCAGCAGCGGCCCCGGGACATTCTCCTACGAGCAGTACTTC. Translated, it gives CASSGPGTFSYEQYF.